This T cell receptor beta chain was identified in a study of a mutant IDH1 vaccine in newly diagnosed glioma. Study summary: Vaccines began 4-6 weeks after radiotherapy alone, or with temozolomide cycles. Treated individuals were approximately 60% male and approximately 40% female, averaging roughly 39 years of age.

Note on this clone: Its antigen is undetermined.

Time point denoted: week 5, during vaccination. The investigators gave 300 ug of mutant IDH1 20-mer peptide in each vaccine dose, together with topical imiquimod. Clones were read by immunoSEQ multiplex PCR, and TCRdb kept only the in-frame ones, dropping some. Among over 55,000 clones listed, 82% were seen once. Germline trimming cut 5 bases from V and 5 bases from J; bases unmatched to any gene: 5. CDR3 length: 14 amino acids. CDR1 and CDR2 (germline): LNHDA, SQIVND (reference sequence). Study outcomes and limitations: Pseudoprogression looked unconnected to shifts in top peripheral T cell clonotypes.

Sample: PBMCs, taken from a glioma patient whose treatment included an IDH1 peptide vaccine. The chain combines TRBV19 with TRBJ2-7; 11 bases agree with TRBD2. The source is a woman younger than 30 with glioma. Some clones in this sample may be carry-over from other donors' samples. The chain's CDR3 is CASSEGTSGDEQYF. The CDR3 DNA is TGTGCCAGTAGTGAGGGGACTAGCGGCGACGAGCAGTACTTC.